These 13 T cell receptor beta chains were sequenced from one sample in a study of blood T cell repertoires in COVID-19. Profiled with immunoSEQ multiplex PCR; TCRdb holds only in-frame clones, not every one. The sample contains around 110,000 clones, 65% to 85% of which appear only once. Sequencing was carried out using peripheral blood. These TCRs come from a woman in her 70s with acute or convalescent COVID-19.

The V call is TRBV10-3, the J call TRBJ2-2, with a weak D call TRBD1 (7 bases). The length of the CDR3 is 15 residues. The V end was cut by 6 bases, the J end by 4 bases, with 15 bases between. Germline V CDR1 and CDR2: ENHRY, SYGVKD. CDR3 loop: CAISLRGDTTGELFF. CDR3 coding DNA: TGTGCCATCAGCCTCAGGGGGGATACCACCGGGGAGCTGTTTTTT.

Here the CDR3 reads CASSDVANYGYTF. Here the CDR3 DNA reads TGTGCCAGCAGTGATGTAGCTAACTATGGCTACACCTTC. This chain uses TRBV6-1 with TRBJ1-2; no reliable D call. Trimming removed 3 bases at V and 0 bases at J, with 5 bases between. Germline V lookup: CDR1 MNHNS, CDR2 SASEGT. CDR3 length: 13 residues.

The V call is TRBV9, the J call TRBJ1-5, with TRBD1 matching 7 bases. Per germline, CDR1 SGDLS and CDR2 YYNGEE. With 4 bases clipped from V and 4 bases from J, the junction kept 8 bases outside the gene matches. This CDR3 contains 15 residues. CDR3: CASSRQGLVNQPQHF. The CDR3 bases are TGTGCCAGCAGCAGACAGGGACTTGTAAATCAGCCCCAGCATTTT. Supplemented by reference TRBV9 and TRBJ1-5, the full variable domain reads DSGVTQTPKHLITATGQRVTLRCSPRSGDLSVYWYQQSLDQGLQFLIQYYNGEERAKGNILERFSAQQFPDLHSELNLSSLELGDSALYFCASSRQGLVNQPQHFGDGTRLSIL.

J is TRBJ2-1 and V is TRBV15; 10 nucleotides line up with TRBD2. Germline loops: CDR1 LNHNV, CDR2 YYDKDF (reference sequence). With 0 bases clipped from V and 7 bases from J, the junction kept 3 bases outside the gene matches. The CDR3 loop spans 15 amino acids. The chain's CDR3 is CATSRESGRENEQFF. For the CDR3, the DNA is TGTGCCACCAGCAGAGAGAGCGGGAGGGAGAATGAGCAGTTCTTC. The full variable domain, its missing parts supplied by reference TRBV15 and TRBJ2-1, is DAMVIQNPRYQVTQFGKPVTLSCSQTLNHNVMYWYQQKSSQAPKLLFHYYDKDFNNEADTPDNFQSRRPNTSFCFLDIRSPGLGDTAMYLCATSRESGRENEQFFGPGTRLTVL.

The chain has TRBV5-1 and TRBJ2-1, with D perhaps matching TRBD1 (6 bases). This CDR3 is built from 15 residues. V dropped 3 bases and J dropped 6 bases, with 16 bases sitting between them. From germline, CDR1 is SGHRS and CDR2 YFSETQ. The chain's CDR3 is CASSSGTTTLNEQFF. CDR3 DNA: TGCGCCAGCAGCTCCGGGACAACGACCCTCAATGAGCAGTTCTTC.

The chain combines TRBV5-4 with TRBJ1-2; the D gene is possibly TRBD1 (6 bases). CDR1 and CDR2 (germline): SGHNT, YYREEE (reference sequence). V lost 3 bases to trimming and J lost 0 bases, with 12 bases between them. This CDR3 region has 15 residues. As DNA, the CDR3 is TGTGCCAGCAGCTCGTCCAGGGGAGCTAACTATGGCTACACCTTC. It is translated as CASSSSRGANYGYTF.

The rearrangement joins TRBV7-2 to TRBJ1-4; 7 bases agree with TRBD1. Per the germline V gene, CDR1 is SGHTA and CDR2 is FQGNSA. The V gene end was trimmed by 2 bases and the J gene end by 7 bases; junction bases not matched to a gene: 10. The CDR3 totals 16 residues. CDR3 coding DNA: TGTGCCAGCAGCTTAACCAGGGGGTCGGTATCTGAAAAACTGTTTTTT. Its protein is CASSLTRGSVSEKLFF. Full variable domain (remainder filled in from reference TRBV7-2 and TRBJ1-4): GAGVSQSPSNKVTEKGKDVELRCDPISGHTALYWYRQSLGQGLEFLIYFQGNSAPDKSGLPSDRFSAERTGGSVSTLTIQRTQQEDSAVYLCASSLTRGSVSEKLFFGSGTQLSVL.

V and J are TRBV5-1 and TRBJ2-1; 13 positions match TRBD2. The CDR3 sequence is 15 residues long. V lost 4 bases, J lost 6 bases, and 4 bases stayed unmatched. Germline CDR1 is SGHRS and CDR2 is YFSETQ. This CDR3 reads CASSHGLAGANEQFF. In DNA form, the CDR3 reads TGCGCCAGCAGCCACGGACTAGCGGGGGCCAATGAGCAGTTCTTC.

The chain combines TRBV2 with TRBJ2-1; 10 nucleotides align to TRBD2. The V gene end was trimmed by 5 bases and the J gene end by 15 bases; junction bases not matched to a gene: 16. CDR3 length: 15 amino acids. Germline V lookup: CDR1 SNHLY, CDR2 FYNNEI. The CDR3 reads CASSLLVAGGDTGFF. CDR3 coding DNA: TGTGCCAGCAGTCTCCTGGTAGCGGGGGGTGACACAGGGTTCTTC.

This clone showed up just once. CDR3 region: CASSPITRGARGTEAFF. The DNA of the CDR3 is TGTGCCAGCAGCCCGATTACTCGGGGGGCGCGGGGCACTGAAGCTTTCTTT. The chain combines TRBV3-1 (or the pseudogene TRBV3-2) with TRBJ1-1, with a possible D match to TRBD1 (6 bases). V was clipped by 4 bases and J by 4 bases, with 22 bases between them. The CDR3 covers 17 residues. The germline CDR1 and CDR2 sequences are LGHDT and YNNKEL (reference sequence).

The chain carries TRBV5-4 and TRBJ2-5; tentative D call: TRBD2 (6 bases). The CDR3 is 14 amino acids. Germline V CDR1 and CDR2: SGHNT, YYREEE (reference sequence). V was pared by 0 bases and J by 5 bases, with 11 bases between. The CDR3 sequence: CASSLDSGGETQYF. The CDR3 DNA reads as TGTGCCAGCAGCTTGGATAGCGGCGGGGAGACCCAGTACTTC. Supplemented by reference TRBV5-4 and TRBJ2-5, the full variable domain reads ETGVTQSPTHLIKTRGQQVTLRCSSQSGHNTVSWYQQALGQGPQFIFQYYREEENGRGNFPPRFSGLQFPNYSSELNVNALELDDSALYLCASSLDSGGETQYFGPGTRLLVL.

There are a few counts of this clone. Written as DNA, the CDR3 is TGCGCCAGCAGCCCGGGGACTAGCGGGGTGACCCAGTACTTC. The encoded protein is CASSPGTSGVTQYF. The chain is built from TRBV5-1 and TRBJ2-5; TRBD2 aligns across 13 bases. CDR1 is SGHRS and CDR2 is YFSETQ in the germline V gene. The V gene end was trimmed by 4 bases and the J gene end by 7 bases; junction bases not matched to a gene: 4. The CDR3 runs to 14 residues.

The chain carries TRBV7-9 and TRBJ1-5; TRBD1 is a possible D gene (5 bases). V was cut by 4 bases and J by 7 bases, with 11 bases left in between. Germline CDR1 SEHNR, CDR2 FQNEAQ (reference sequence). The CDR3 length is 13 residues. The CDR3 sequence is CASSSQGSQPQHF. In DNA form, the CDR3 reads TGTGCCAGCAGCTCCCAGGGTAGCCAGCCCCAGCATTTT.